These 22 T cell receptor beta chains came from one sample sequenced in a study of cytomegalovirus exposure and HLA in healthy donors. Primers included in the PCR were 60 Vbeta and 13 Jbeta primers. Profiled with immunoSEQ multiplex PCR; TCRdb holds only in-frame clones, not every one. The sample consists of around 230,000 clones, roughly 78% of them appearing once. Material for sequencing was PBMCs. These TCRs come from a boy between 10 and 17 years old in good health and CMV-seronegative.

This sequence joins TRBV6-1 and TRBJ2-7, with 11 bases identical to TRBD1. Germline CDR1 reads MNHNS; CDR2 reads SASEGT. The trim removed 5 bases at V and 6 bases at J, leaving 6 bases unmatched. The CDR3 has 14 amino acids. The CDR3 nucleotides are TGTGCCAGCAGTAAATGGACAGGGGGCGGCGAGCAGTACTTC. Translating it yields CASSKWTGGGEQYF.

The chain joins TRBV6-5 to TRBJ2-1, with D possibly matching TRBD1 (5 bases). V was cut by 7 bases and J by 7 bases, with 17 bases left in between. From germline, CDR1 is MNHEY and CDR2 SVGAGI. CDR3 size: 14 residues. Here the CDR3 DNA reads TGTGCCAGCAACGCCCGGGCAGGGATGAATGAGCAGTTCTTC. It encodes CASNARAGMNEQFF.

The chain combines TRBV18 with TRBJ2-7; D perhaps matches TRBD1 (6 bases). The CDR3 spans 14 residues. Germline V gene sequence: CDR1 KGHSH, CDR2 LQKENI. V shed 3 bases and J shed 1 base, with 10 bases lying between them. CDR3 in amino acids: CASSPLDSSYEQYF. The CDR3, as DNA: TGTGCCAGCTCACCCCTGGACAGTTCCTACGAGCAGTACTTC.

V gene TRBV6-1 combines with J gene TRBJ2-5; 8 bases agree with TRBD2. This CDR3 region has 15 residues. The V gene's germline CDR1 is MNHNS and CDR2 SASEGT. Unmatched junction bases numbered 6, after V lost 1 base and J lost 5 bases. CDR3 bases: TGTGCCAGCAGTGAAGAAGCGGGAGTTTGGGAGACCCAGTACTTC. Encoded protein: CASSEEAGVWETQYF.

This chain links TRBV18 with TRBJ2-1; TRBD2 aligns across 9 bases. The CDR3 totals 16 residues. After removal of 0 bases from V and 8 bases from J, the junction contained 8 bases not matched to a gene. Germline V gives CDR1 KGHSH, CDR2 LQKENI. The CDR3 nucleotides are TGTGCCAGCTCACCACCGTCGGGACTAGCAATAGATGAGCAGTTCTTC. It translates to CASSPPSGLAIDEQFF.

This chain connects TRBV19 to TRBJ1-2; 7 nucleotides line up with TRBD1. V trimming: 6 bases; J trimming: 8 bases; junction bases outside the gene matches: 6. The V gene's germline CDR1 is LNHDA and CDR2 SQIVND (reference sequence). The CDR3 has 12 amino acids. The CDR3 coding sequence is TGTGCCAGTAGAGGGCCAGGGGGAGGCTACACCTTC. Residues: CASRGPGGGYTF. Supplemented by reference TRBV19 and TRBJ1-2, the full variable domain reads DGGITQSPKYLFRKEGQNVTLSCEQNLNHDAMYWYRQDPGQGLRLIYYSQIVNDFQKGDIAEGYSVSREKKESFPLTVTSAQKNPTAFYLCASRGPGGGYTFGSGTRLTVV.

CDR3 loop: CASSRTGEQYEQYF. The CDR3 coding sequence is TGTGCCAGCAGTCGGACAGGGGAACAGTACGAGCAGTACTTC. The V call is TRBV27, the J call TRBJ2-7, with 9 bases matching TRBD1. With 5 bases clipped from V and 4 bases from J, the junction kept 6 bases outside the gene matches. The germline gives CDR1 MNHEY, CDR2 SMNVEV (reference sequence). The CDR3 consists of 14 residues.

A few counts support this clone. The chain carries TRBV5-6 and TRBJ1-1; no firm D call. V lost 4 bases and J lost 0, with 7 bases in between. This CDR3 has 13 amino acids. Per germline, CDR1 SGHDT and CDR2 YYEEEE. Here the CDR3 reads CASSPVLNTEAFF. The CDR3 DNA reads TGTGCCAGCAGCCCCGTTCTGAACACTGAAGCTTTCTTT. Drawing the rest from reference TRBV5-6 and TRBJ1-1, the complete variable domain is DAGVTQSPTHLIKTRGQQVTLRCSPKSGHDTVSWYQQALGQGPQFIFQYYEEEERQRGNFPDRFSGHQFPNYSSELNVNALLLGDSALYLCASSPVLNTEAFFGQGTRLTVV.

This clone showed up just a few times. The chain is built from TRBV6-6 and TRBJ1-4, with D hard to call. The V end was cut by 8 bases, the J end by 8 bases, with 18 bases between. The CDR3 contains 14 residues. In germline, CDR1 is MNHNY, CDR2 SVGAGI (reference sequence). The CDR3 bases are TGTGCCAGCTCTCGCGAGGGAGCCGTAGAAAAACTGTTTTTT. Protein product: CASSREGAVEKLFF.

V usage is TRBV4-1 and J usage is TRBJ1-2, with unresolved D. This CDR3 region has 15 residues. In germline, CDR1 is MGHRA, CDR2 YSYEKL. Deletions cut 1 base from V and 6 bases from J, with 15 bases between. The CDR3, as DNA: TGCGCCAGCAGCCAAGTGGGCAGGCTCGAGAATGGCTACACCTTC. The encoded protein is CASSQVGRLENGYTF.

The rearrangement links TRBV5-1 to TRBJ1-1, with D maybe TRBD1 (5 bases). The ends were cut back, 2 bases at V and 0 bases at J, with 8 bases in the middle. This CDR3 contains 14 residues. Per germline, CDR1 SGHRS and CDR2 YFSETQ. The CDR3 DNA is TGCGCCAGCAGCTTTACAGGCATGAACACTGAAGCTTTCTTT. Its protein is CASSFTGMNTEAFF.

V gene TRBV15 combines with J gene TRBJ2-7, with TRBD2 identical over 12 bases. Germline CDR1 LNHNV, CDR2 YYDKDF (reference sequence). The V gene end was trimmed by 2 bases and the J gene end by 3 bases; junction bases not matched to a gene: 5. The CDR3 spans 16 residues. CDR3 protein: CATSRPLAGGIYEQYF. The CDR3 DNA reads as TGTGCCACCAGCAGACCACTAGCGGGAGGTATCTACGAGCAGTACTTC.

The gene calls are TRBV7-3 and TRBJ2-7; tentatively, D is TRBD2 (5 bases). The CDR3 has 17 amino acids. The V gene lost 2 bases and the J gene lost 2 bases, with 19 bases spanning the gap. The germline gives CDR1 SGHTA, CDR2 FQGTGA. The CDR3 nucleotides read TGTGCCAGCAGCTTAGGCACCTCATCGGGGTATCCCTACGAGCAGTACTTC. This sequence encodes CASSLGTSSGYPYEQYF.

J is TRBJ2-5 and V is TRBV2; 7 nucleotides agree with TRBD1. The J call may be faulty, since TRBJ2-7 better matches the DNA end. Germline V CDR1 and CDR2: SNHLY, FYNNEI. The CDR3 covers 15 residues. CDR3: CASSGETGFRHEQYF. The CDR3 DNA follows: TGTGCCAGCAGTGGGGAGACAGGGTTCAGGCACGAGCAGTACTTC.

The chain has TRBV18 and TRBJ2-1, with D possibly being TRBD2 (6 bases). The CDR3 totals 14 residues. With 0 bases removed from V and 5 bases from J, the gap between germline ends came to 8 bases. Germline CDR1 reads KGHSH; CDR2 reads LQKENI. CDR3 protein: CASSPPSGDNEQFF. CDR3 bases: TGTGCCAGCTCACCACCCTCGGGGGACAATGAGCAGTTCTTC. The full variable domain, completed using reference TRBV18 and TRBJ2-1, is NAGVMQNPRHLVRRRGQEARLRCSPMKGHSHVYWYRQLPEEGLKFMVYLQKENIIDESGMPKERFSAEFPKEGPSILRIQQVVRGDSAAYFCASSPPSGDNEQFFGPGTRLTVL.

The chain employs TRBV9 and TRBJ1-6; 7 bases agree with TRBD1. V shed 0 bases and J 5 bases; nucleotides not matched to a gene: 5. The V gene's germline CDR1 is SGDLS and CDR2 YYNGEE. The CDR3 length is 16 residues. In nucleotides, the CDR3 is TGTGCCAGCAGCGTAGCTACAGGGGCCGATAATTCACCCCTCCACTTT. It translates to CASSVATGADNSPLHF. The entire variable domain, with the rest obtained from reference TRBV9 and TRBJ1-6, is as follows: DSGVTQTPKHLITATGQRVTLRCSPRSGDLSVYWYQQSLDQGLQFLIQYYNGEERAKGNILERFSAQQFPDLHSELNLSSLELGDSALYFCASSVATGADNSPLHFGNGTRLTVT.

V gene TRBV30 combines with J gene TRBJ2-7; D is perhaps TRBD2 (5 bases). Looked up from germline, CDR1 is GTSNPN and CDR2 is SVGIG (reference sequence). Trimming left V 4 bases short and J 6 bases short, with 19 bases between. The CDR3 length is 14 residues. CDR3 loop: CAWTLDGLSREQYF. In DNA form, the CDR3 reads TGTGCCTGGACCCTGGACGGACTCTCCCGCGAGCAGTACTTC.

The J gene is TRBJ2-3, the V gene TRBV6-6; 9 nucleotides align to TRBD2. Germline CDR1 and CDR2: MNHNY and SVGAGI (reference sequence). J was trimmed by 2 bases and V by 0 bases; bases with no gene match: 3. CDR3 length equals 16 residues. The CDR3 region is CASSYSRGGLTDTQYF. The CDR3 DNA reads as TGTGCCAGCAGTTACTCGCGGGGGGGCCTCACAGATACGCAGTATTTT.

In nucleotides, the CDR3 is TGTGCCAGCAGCTTAGGCGTTTGGGGGACATATGGCTACACCTTC. Its protein product is CASSLGVWGTYGYTF. The chain carries TRBV7-8 and TRBJ1-2, with a weak D call TRBD1 (6 bases). The CDR3 is 15 residues long. The V and J ends lost 1 base and 5 bases respectively, with 14 bases between them. Germline values: CDR1 SGHVS, CDR2 FQNEAQ.

V is TRBV5-1 and J is TRBJ2-3; D not resolved. With 0 bases removed from V and 6 bases from J, the gap between germline ends came to 11 bases. Looked up from germline, CDR1 is SGHRS and CDR2 is YFSETQ. The CDR3 runs to 14 residues. CDR3 nucleotide sequence: TGCGCCAGCAGCTTGGAGGTAGCTTTTGATACGCAGTATTTT. It specifies CASSLEVAFDTQYF. The entire variable domain, with the rest obtained from reference TRBV5-1 and TRBJ2-3, is as follows: KAGVTQTPRYLIKTRGQQVTLSCSPISGHRSVSWYQQTPGQGLQFLFEYFSETQRNKGNFPGRFSGRQFSNSRSEMNVSTLELGDSALYLCASSLEVAFDTQYFGPGTRLTVL.

The genes are TRBV5-1 and TRBJ2-7, with 9 bases identical to TRBD1. J gave up 5 bases and V 3 bases, and 9 bases lay outside the gene matches. Germline V CDR1 and CDR2: SGHRS, YFSETQ. The CDR3 has 15 residues. DNA of the CDR3: TGCGCCAGCAGCTGGCTGGGACAGGGCCCAGACGAGCAGTACTTC. Protein: CASSWLGQGPDEQYF.

This clone has just one count. The chain joins TRBV21-1 to TRBJ1-6. TRBV21-1 is a known pseudogene. The CDR3 contains 13 residues. CDR3 in DNA: TGTGCCAGCAGCCCGAGTTATAATTCACCCCTCCACTTT. This translates into CASSPSYNSPLHF.